This paragraph reports one T cell receptor beta chain. Its antigen is not identified. This entry is derived from a study of a mutant IDH1 vaccine in newly diagnosed glioma. Across the whole study: Vaccination started 4-6 weeks after radiotherapy alone, or with temozolomide cycles. Most patients had received both radiotherapy and temozolomide, the prior options being radiotherapy, temozolomide, or both.

Indicated time point: week 5, during vaccination. Mutant IDH1 20-mer peptide, at 300 ug, made up each vaccine dose, with topical imiquimod. The donor cohort comprised cases of new WHO grade 3 or 4 IDH1-mutant, ATRX-lost astrocytoma. General study results and limits: The study observed vaccine-induced immune responses in roughly 93% of patients.

The CDR3 sequence is 14 residues long. V lost 3 bases to trimming and J lost 7 bases, with 10 bases between them. CDR1 is MDHEN, CDR2 SYDVKM, per germline. Profiling relied on immunoSEQ multiplex PCR, and the TCRdb table lists in-frame clones only, not all of them. The profile shows about 36,000 clones, 81% of them singletons. The chain has TRBV28 and TRBJ1-6; D is possibly TRBD1 (5 bases). This TCR derives from a man aged 50 to 60 with glioma. Specimen: PBMCs, collected from a glioma patient whose treatment included an IDH1 peptide vaccine. The CDR3 reads CASSLNEGNSPLHF. As DNA, the CDR3 is TGTGCCAGCAGTTTGAATGAGGGGAATTCACCCCTCCACTTT.